The 19 T cell receptor beta chains below come from one sample, sequenced in a study of T cells in women clearing cervical HPV infection. Method: immunoSEQ multiplex PCR; TCRdb's copy keeps in-frame clones and lacks some. The record lists 20,000 to 25,000 clones, of which the ten most abundant hold roughly 5%. Sequences were obtained from blood buffy coat. These receptor sequences come from a woman aged 18-70 years with a cervical HPV16 infection that either progressed to CIN3+ or cleared (not recorded which).

A note on this clone: The read comes to an end 3 residues before the CDR3 does, leaving the germline J gene to fill in the end. This chain joins TRBV11-2 and TRBJ1-2; tentatively, D is TRBD1 (6 bases). The V end lost 1 base, the J end lost 2 bases, and 8 bases lay between the germline ends. Per germline, CDR1 SGHAT and CDR2 FQNNGV. This CDR3 has 14 amino acids. CDR3 in amino acids: CASSLAGVNYGYTF. The CDR3 DNA, read in part, is TGTGCCAGCAGCTTAGCAGGGGTGAACTATGGC.

Turning to this clone: The sequenced fragment ends 3 residues before the CDR3 boundary, so the rest is inferred from the germline J gene. The chain links TRBV5-1 to TRBJ2-7; TRBD1 aligns across 8 bases. The germline CDR1 and CDR2 sequences are SGHRS and YFSETQ. Trimming took 4 bases from V and 0 from J; bases not matched to a gene: 6. The CDR3 totals 15 residues. CDR3 in amino acids: CASSTSGTGSYEQYF. The CDR3 bases that were read are TGCGCCAGCAGCACCTCCGGGACAGGCTCCTACGAG. Combining the CDR3 with reference TRBV5-1 and TRBJ2-7 gives the whole variable domain KAGVTQTPRYLIKTRGQQVTLSCSPISGHRSVSWYQQTPGQGLQFLFEYFSETQRNKGNFPGRFSGRQFSNSRSEMNVSTLELGDSALYLCASSTSGTGSYEQYFGPGTRLTVT.

Points on this clone: The read ends 3 residues before the CDR3 terminus; that terminus is restored from the germline J gene. J is TRBJ2-1 and V is TRBV5-1; D may be TRBD2 (6 bases). The germline V gene has CDR1 SGHRS and CDR2 YFSETQ. V lost 1 base and J 8 bases, leaving 10 bases between the germline ends. The CDR3 length is 13 residues. The CDR3: CASSLKGGDEQFF. The covered CDR3 bases are TGCGCCAGCAGCTTGAAAGGAGGGGATGAG.

As to this clone: The CDR3 end falls 3 residues outside the read, so it is completed with the germline J gene. The chain carries TRBV19 and TRBJ1-5; a weak D match, TRBD1 (6 bases). Trimming removed 7 bases at V and 4 bases at J, with 17 bases between. In germline, CDR1 is LNHDA, CDR2 SQIVND (reference sequence). The CDR3 extends over 15 amino acids. The CDR3 sequence is CASTRQGQLNQPQHF. CDR3 DNA, as far as it was read: TGTGCCAGTACTCGCCAGGGACAACTTAATCAGCCC.

To note about this clone: Coverage ceases 3 residues before the CDR3 finishes, and the germline J gene fills in the end. This chain joins TRBV2 and TRBJ2-3; possible D gene TRBD1, 6 bases. The CDR3 contains 13 residues. The germline CDR1 and CDR2 sequences are SNHLY and FYNNEI. This chain's CDR3 is CASSRDIFGPQYF. The sequenced CDR3 bases are TGTGCCAGCAGCCGGGACATTTTCGGGCCG.

A remark on this clone: The CDR3 extends 3 residues past the end of the read, so its final part is completed from the germline J gene. The chain uses TRBV13 and TRBJ2-3, with 11 bases aligning to TRBD2. V shed 4 bases, J shed 6 bases, and the junction held 6 bases outside the gene matches. The CDR3 totals 15 residues. From germline, CDR1 is PRHDT and CDR2 FYEKMQ (reference sequence). CDR3 sequence reads: CASSSSGGIRDTQYF. The CDR3 bases that were read are TGTGCCAGCAGCTCTAGCGGGGGGATTAGGGATACG.

With respect to this clone: The observed sequence ends 3 residues before the CDR3 terminus, with the missing tail filled in from the germline J gene. V usage is TRBV7-3 and J usage is TRBJ2-3; TRBD2 matches 9 bases. Germline-derived CDR1 and CDR2 are SGHTA and FQGTGA. CDR3 length: 17 residues. V was pared by 5 bases and J by 3 bases, with 12 bases of the junction left unmatched. The CDR3 DNA, read in part, is TGTGCCAGCAGCCTGAATGGGGGCGGGAGGGGAACAGATACG. Its translation is CASSLNGGGRGTDT. The entire CDR3 protein reads CASSLNGGGRGTDTQYF.

In regard to this clone: The CDR3 is cut off 3 residues early in the read; its end comes from the germline J gene. The gene calls are TRBV19 and TRBJ1-1, with 8 bases fitting TRBD1. This CDR3 is built from 15 residues. The germline gives CDR1 LNHDA, CDR2 SQIVND (reference sequence). Incomplete CDR3 DNA: TGTGCCAGTAGTCATGGACAGGGACCTACAGATACG. Protein: CASSHGQGPTDT. The full CDR3 reads CASSHGQGPTDTAFF.

The covered CDR3 bases are TGTGCCAGTAGTATCGGGCCCCAGGGAGAGACTGAA. Its translation: CASSIGPQGETE. The CDR3 as a whole reads CASSIGPQGETEAFF. The chain links TRBV19 to TRBJ1-1; a weak D match, TRBD1 (5 bases). The read halts 3 residues ahead of the CDR3 end, with the missing end drawn from the germline J gene. Germline values: CDR1 LNHDA, CDR2 SQIVND (reference sequence). V was pared by 3 bases and J by 5 bases, with 16 bases between. There are 15 residues in the CDR3.

Concerning this clone itself: The observed sequence ends 3 residues before the CDR3 terminus, with the missing tail filled in from the germline J gene. The chain has TRBV7-9 and TRBJ2-7; 7 bases match TRBD1. The germline V gene has CDR1 SEHNR and CDR2 FQNEAQ (reference sequence). This CDR3 spans 12 amino acids. V lost 5 bases to trimming and J lost 4 bases; unmatched junction nucleotides: 2. The part of the CDR3 DNA that was read is TGTGCCAGCAGCCGGACAGGTTACGAG. Protein product: CASSRTGYE. In full, the CDR3 reads CASSRTGYEQYF.

With regard to this clone: The read ends 3 residues early relative to the CDR3; the germline J gene fills the gap. V usage is TRBV11-1 and J usage is TRBJ2-1; D gene ambiguous. Trimming took 2 bases from V and 7 from J, leaving 6 bases between them. Germline-derived CDR1 and CDR2 are SGHAT and FQDESV (reference sequence). The CDR3 runs to 12 residues. CDR3 sequence: CASSLSRNEQFF. The sequenced CDR3 bases are TGTGCCAGCAGCTTATCCCGGAATGAG. The full variable domain, completed using reference TRBV11-1 and TRBJ2-1, is EAEVAQSPRYKITEKSQAVAFWCDPISGHATLYWYRQILGQGPELLVQFQDESVVDDSQLPKDRFSAERLKGVDSTLKIQPAELGDSAMYLCASSLSRNEQFFGPGTRLTVL.

As regards this clone: The read terminates 3 residues before the CDR3 end, so the remaining end is supplied by the germline J gene. This chain joins TRBV20-1 and TRBJ2-3, with D possibly TRBD2 on 6 matching bases. The CDR3 covers 15 residues. The V end lost 5 bases, the J end lost 4 bases, and 19 bases lay between the germline ends. CDR1 and CDR2 from the germline V gene are DFQATT and SNEGSKA (reference sequence). CDR3: CSASVLAFVADTQYF. The DNA read from the CDR3 is TGCAGTGCTTCCGTGCTAGCGTTTGTGGCAGATACG.

To note about this clone: The sequence runs out 3 residues before the end of the CDR3; the remainder is reconstructed from the germline J gene. The rearrangement joins TRBV6-1 to TRBJ1-2; D not resolved. Looked up from germline, CDR1 is MNHNS and CDR2 is SASEGT. The CDR3 has 18 amino acids. V dropped 1 base and J dropped 2 bases, with 20 bases sitting between them. The sequenced part of the CDR3 DNA is TGTGCCAGCAGTGAAGGTGTCGGGTTTGGCGGGGAGAACTATGGC. Translation: CASSEGVGFGGENYG. The entire CDR3 sequence reads CASSEGVGFGGENYGYTF.

In the case of this clone: The read ends 3 residues early relative to the CDR3; the germline J gene fills the gap. V gene TRBV5-1 combines with J gene TRBJ2-3, with D hard to call. V lost 5 bases to trimming and J lost 5 bases, with 12 bases between them. The CDR3 loop spans 13 amino acids. Germline V lookup: CDR1 SGHRS, CDR2 YFSETQ. The sequenced part of the CDR3 DNA is TGCGCCAGCAGTTCCGGGTCCGTAGATACG. Its protein product is CASSSGSVDT. The whole CDR3 reads CASSSGSVDTQYF.

On this clone itself: The CDR3 is cut off 3 residues early in the read; its end comes from the germline J gene. V and J are TRBV5-1 and TRBJ1-2; D remains ambiguous. Looked up from germline, CDR1 is SGHRS and CDR2 is YFSETQ. The CDR3 has 14 amino acids. The V gene lost 0 bases and the J gene lost 0 bases, with 6 bases spanning the gap. The CDR3 DNA, read in part, is TGCGCCAGCAGCTTGGACAGACCTAACTATGGC. Translating gives CASSLDRPNYG. The whole CDR3 protein reads CASSLDRPNYGYTF.

Remarks on this clone: The sequenced fragment ends 3 residues before the CDR3 boundary, so the rest is inferred from the germline J gene. The J gene is TRBJ1-1, the V gene TRBV27; D is possibly TRBD1 (5 bases). This CDR3 spans 13 amino acids. Germline V gene sequence: CDR1 MNHEY, CDR2 SMNVEV (reference sequence). Trimming left V 10 bases short and J 1 base short, with 13 bases between. CDR3: CATSWRGNTEAFF. The part of the CDR3 DNA that was read is TGTGCCACCTCCTGGAGGGGGAACACTGAA.

Note on this clone: The CDR3 end falls 3 residues outside the read, so it is completed with the germline J gene. The V call is TRBV19, the J call TRBJ2-5, with D maybe TRBD1 (6 bases). V was pared by 5 bases and J by 5 bases, with 18 bases between. Germline V gene lookup returns CDR1 LNHDA and CDR2 SQIVND (reference sequence). The CDR3 runs 15 residues. The CDR3 here is CASSVRDTARETQYF. The part of the CDR3 DNA that was read is TGTGCCAGTAGTGTCCGGGACACGGCTCGGGAGACC.

On this clone itself: Read coverage stops 3 residues before the CDR3 terminus; the germline J gene supplies the remainder. This rearrangement joins TRBV30 to TRBJ2-5; 10 positions match TRBD2. The V segment lost 2 bases and the J segment 0 bases; nucleotides outside the gene matches: 3. The length of the CDR3 is 15 residues. Per the germline V gene, CDR1 is GTSNPN and CDR2 is SVGIG (reference sequence). The CDR3 spells CAWSKREGYQETQYF. Incomplete CDR3 DNA: TGTGCCTGGAGTAAGCGGGAGGGGTACCAAGAGACC.

Concerning this clone: The CDR3 goes on 3 residues after the read ends, and that part is filled in from the germline J gene. The same CDR3 arises from other DNA sequences in this sample as well. This chain connects TRBV10-1 to TRBJ1-3, with D unresolved. The CDR3 has 17 amino acids. CDR1 is WNHNN, CDR2 SYGVQD, per germline (reference sequence). Trimming removed 3 bases from V and 0 bases from J, with 15 bases in between. Partial CDR3 DNA: TGCGCCAGCAGTGAAGGCCTAGCCGGACGCTCTGGAAACACC. Translating gives CASSEGLAGRSGNT. The CDR3, in full, reads CASSEGLAGRSGNTIYF.